The clone carrying this T cell receptor beta chain has ten or more counts. The antigen is unknown. When ophthalmopathy did not progress within 18 months, Graves' hyperthyroidism was considered stable. TCR beta CDR3 regions were amplified from RNA. The primer set for the first-round RT-PCR of the TCR CDR3 was HTBI. TCRdb re-called the multiplex PCR reads with MiXCR, one entry per CDR3 protein. The table lists hundreds of thousands of distinct CDR3 sequences, around a quarter of them singletons. This sample is part of a study of T cells in Graves' hyperthyroidism and ophthalmopathy. Broader study findings: Most thyroid clonotypes expanded above 0.001 were also detected in blood. Ophthalmopathy, which appeared later, was predicted by the model a median around 6.5 months before onset.

V shed 5 bases, J shed 13 bases, and the junction held 6 bases outside the gene matches. The CDR3 is 11 amino acids. Germline V lookup: CDR1 SGHVS, CDR2 FQNEAQ. The chain recombines TRBV7-8 with TRBJ2-7; TRBD1 agrees at 9 bases. The receptor's source is a man aged 45-65 years with Graves' hyperthyroidism. Sequenced input: blood. In DNA, the CDR3 is TGTGCCAGCAGCCGGGACAGGGCGAGATACTTC. Protein: CASSRDRARYF.